The 17 T cell receptor beta chains reported below all come from one sample, sequenced in a study of blood T cell repertoires in COVID-19. Using immunoSEQ multiplex PCR, the repertoire was profiled, and TCRdb retains in-frame clones only, with some absent. Counted here are 200,000 to 300,000 clones, around 80% occurring once; the ten biggest clones make up about 2%. The sample was peripheral blood. These receptors all come from a man aged 35 to 55 who had recovered from COVID-19.

CDR3 coding DNA: TGCGCCAGCAGCTTGGTCACAGGAATTTATGGCTACACCTTC. The encoded protein is CASSLVTGIYGYTF. The J gene is TRBJ1-2, the V gene TRBV5-1, with a weak D call TRBD1 (5 bases). The V gene's germline CDR1 is SGHRS and CDR2 YFSETQ. The CDR3 consists of 14 residues. Trimming took off 0 bases at V and 5 bases at J, with 11 bases between the two ends.

The gene calls are TRBV3-1 (or the pseudogene TRBV3-2) and TRBJ2-7; possible D gene TRBD2, 6 bases. Between the trimmed V and J ends, which lost 1 base and 3 bases, there was a span of 13 bases. The germline V gene encodes CDR1 LGHDT and CDR2 YNNKEL (reference sequence). The CDR3 is 15 residues long. The CDR3 nucleotides are TGTGCCAGCAGCCAAGTAGGGGACTCCCTCTACGAGCAGTACTTC. It yields the protein CASSQVGDSLYEQYF.

The V call is TRBV6-2 or TRBV6-3, the J call TRBJ2-1; 11 positions agree with TRBD2. Per germline, CDR1 MNHEY and CDR2 SVGEGT. Trimming at V came to 5 bases and at J to 7 bases, leaving 7 bases not matched to a gene. This CDR3 has 15 residues. The CDR3 is CASSRTSGLSNEQFF. The CDR3 bases are TGTGCCAGCAGTAGGACTAGCGGGTTGAGTAATGAGCAGTTCTTC.

The rearrangement uses TRBV5-5 and TRBJ1-3; D is perhaps TRBD1 (5 bases). This CDR3 has 17 residues. V lost 5 bases and J 4 bases, leaving 22 bases between the germline ends. Germline V gives CDR1 SGHKS, CDR2 YYEKEE (reference sequence). CDR3 bases: TGTGCCAGCAGTTTCTCTGCGGCCCCGGGGGTCGGAAACACCATATATTTT. It translates to CASSFSAAPGVGNTIYF.

The chain is built from TRBV5-6 and TRBJ1-2, with 12 bases aligning to TRBD1. In germline, CDR1 is SGHDT, CDR2 YYEEEE. The CDR3 length is 15 residues. Trimming removed 4 bases from V and 7 bases from J; junction bases left unmatched: 8. The CDR3 is CASSILGTGGRGYTF. CDR3 in DNA: TGTGCCAGCAGCATACTAGGGACAGGGGGCCGTGGCTACACCTTC.

The V call is TRBV6-2 or TRBV6-3, the J call TRBJ2-3, with 7 bases lining up with TRBD2. J gave up 4 bases and V 5 bases, and 6 bases lay outside the gene matches. Germline V gene lookup returns CDR1 MNHEY and CDR2 SVGEGT. CDR3 length: 14 amino acids. Here the CDR3 reads CASSPGREADTQYF. CDR3 bases: TGTGCCAGCAGTCCCGGACGGGAGGCAGATACGCAGTATTTT.

This clone was picked up one time. The chain employs TRBV5-1 and TRBJ1-2; tentative D call: TRBD1 (5 bases). Trimming removed 0 bases from V and 4 bases from J, with 7 bases in between. Per germline, CDR1 SGHRS and CDR2 YFSETQ. This CDR3 region has 13 residues. The CDR3 nucleotides read TGCGCCAGCAGCTTGGGGGGCACCTATGGCTACACCTTC. Protein sequence: CASSLGGTYGYTF.

CDR3 bases: TGTGCTAGTGGTTTGAGATACCTAGGACTGGAAGAGGGAGAGCAGTTCTTC. It encodes CASGLRYLGLEEGEQFF. The rearrangement uses TRBV12-5 and TRBJ2-1; TRBD2 might be the D (5 bases). Germline V gene data show CDR1 as LGHNT and CDR2 as FRNRAP. This CDR3 region has 17 residues. Trimming removed 2 bases from V and 10 bases from J, with 24 bases in between.

Turning to this clone: The junction departs from germline at one end; a sequencing error may be responsible. This sequence joins TRBV19 and TRBJ2-1; the match to TRBD1 covers 7 bases. Per germline, CDR1 LNHDA and CDR2 SQIVND (reference sequence). This CDR3 is built from 14 residues. The CDR3 region is CASNKGASDNEQFF. The CDR3 region has the DNA TGTGCCAGTAATAAGGGGGCCTCCGACAATGAGCAGTTCTTC.

J is TRBJ1-2 and V is TRBV11-2; D uncertain. Germline CDR1 is SGHAT and CDR2 is FQNNGV. Trimming took off 5 bases at V and 4 bases at J, with 14 bases between the two ends. The CDR3 contains 14 residues. CDR3: CASSPDFNSYGYTF. In DNA, the CDR3 is TGTGCCAGCAGCCCCGACTTCAATAGCTATGGCTACACCTTC.

The rearrangement links TRBV27 to TRBJ1-1; D is undetermined. The CDR3 runs to 14 residues. The germline V gene encodes CDR1 MNHEY and CDR2 SMNVEV (reference sequence). The ends were cut back, 2 bases at V and 3 bases at J, with 10 bases in the middle. The CDR3 region is CASSLGRSYTEAFF. The CDR3 DNA follows: TGTGCCAGCAGTTTAGGTAGGAGCTACACTGAAGCTTTCTTT.

The V call is TRBV27, the J call TRBJ2-7, with 10 bases matching TRBD2. The germline CDR1 and CDR2 sequences are MNHEY and SMNVEV (reference sequence). Losses at the gene ends were 6 bases for V and 6 bases for J; bases not matched to a gene: 5. This CDR3 spans 13 amino acids. The CDR3 loop is CASRPSGRGEQYF. The CDR3 coding sequence is TGTGCCAGCAGACCTAGCGGGAGAGGCGAGCAGTACTTC.

The V and J genes are TRBV5-6 and TRBJ2-5, with 10 bases matching TRBD2. V was pared by 5 bases and J by 3 bases, with 4 bases of the junction left unmatched. This CDR3 has 14 residues. Germline V gene sequence: CDR1 SGHDT, CDR2 YYEEEE. The CDR3 region is CASSPGLAEETQYF. CDR3 coding DNA: TGTGCCAGCAGTCCCGGACTAGCGGAAGAGACCCAGTACTTC.

The chain uses TRBV6-1 and TRBJ2-5, with D perhaps matching TRBD2 (5 bases). The CDR3 runs to 15 residues. The germline V and J ends were trimmed by 3 bases and 5 bases, with 16 bases remaining between them. CDR1 is MNHNS and CDR2 is SASEGT in the germline V gene. CDR3: CASSDRGRGGETQYF. CDR3 nucleotides: TGTGCCAGCAGTGACCGGGGTCGCGGTGGGGAGACCCAGTACTTC.

The rearrangement links TRBV27 to TRBJ1-2; 10 positions agree with TRBD1. The CDR3 is 15 residues long. Trimming at V came to 4 bases and at J to 9 bases, leaving 11 bases not matched to a gene. The V gene's germline CDR1 is MNHEY and CDR2 SMNVEV (reference sequence). CDR3 bases: TGTGCCAGCAGTTACTCGACGGGACAGGGGACAAGCTACACCTTC. Translated: CASSYSTGQGTSYTF.

The CDR3 region has the DNA TGTGCCAGCAGTGACAGGGACAGGGGGCATTTCTCTGGCTACACCTTC. Protein sequence: CASSDRDRGHFSGYTF. V usage is TRBV25-1 and J usage is TRBJ1-2; 12 bases fit TRBD1. The CDR3 covers 16 residues. V shed 3 bases, J shed 7 bases, and the junction held 9 bases outside the gene matches. Germline-derived CDR1 and CDR2 are MGHDK and SYGVNS.

CDR3 nucleotides: TGTGCCAGCAGGACGACAGGAATCAACGAGCAGTACTTC. Translating it yields CASRTTGINEQYF. V gene TRBV6-5 combines with J gene TRBJ2-7; D may be TRBD1 (6 bases). V was pared by 6 bases and J by 5 bases, with 14 bases between. The CDR3 has 13 residues. Germline V gene lookup returns CDR1 MNHEY and CDR2 SVGAGI.